This is a list of T cell receptor beta chains from one sample in a study of T cells in Graves' hyperthyroidism and ophthalmopathy. TCRdb independently ran MiXCR on the multiplex PCR reads; one entry per CDR3 protein. Of about 260,000 distinct CDR3 sequences in the sample, around 17% were seen once. The specimen was blood. These TCRs come from a woman in her late teens or twenties with Graves' ophthalmopathy. CDR3s leave out the opening cysteine and the closing phenylalanine or tryptophan. Fields, in order: J gene, V gene, clone size, CDR3 protein. Clone size is stated in some rows and not others, as once, few, many or a class when expanded.

TRBJ2-3	TRBV28	many	ASSLGTRTDTQY
TRBJ2-7	TRBV20-1	many	SARDLAGGKYEQY
TRBJ1-5	TRBV4-2	many	ASSEVKGNQPQH
TRBJ1-5	TRBV19	many	ASRAGFSQPQH
TRBJ2-6	TRBV12-3/TRBV12-4	many	ASSTSSSGANVLT
TRBJ1-1	TRBV15	many	ATSRVGVRITEAF
TRBJ1-1	TRBV20-1	many	SAGLLAGAGNTEAF
TRBJ1-5	TRBV28	.	ASTRPGTGGSRQPQH
TRBJ1-1	TRBV6-1	.	ASREHRGGTGSTEAF
TRBJ2-2	TRBV7-2	many	ASSLDGANTGELF
TRBJ2-5	TRBV7-2	many	ASSLGSGRNQETQY
TRBJ1-5	TRBV12-5	many	ASGGGTDRLRSYSNQPQH
TRBJ2-3	TRBV12-3/TRBV12-4	many	ASSTSVNTQY
TRBJ1-1	TRBV29-1	few	SGRRGSESL
TRBJ2-1	TRBV2	many	ASTEAGSSYNEQF
TRBJ2-1	TRBV24-1	many	ATSDLGRQGGNEQF
TRBJ1-1	TRBV28	once	ASSYRGNTEAF
TRBJ2-1	TRBV2	many	ASRPTRGPYNEQF
TRBJ2-7	TRBV5-1	many	ASSLPSGNEQY
TRBJ1-1	TRBV9	few	TSSVAGALGTEAF
TRBJ1-2	TRBV7-8	many	ASSQAVNYGYT
TRBJ1-2	TRBV7-2	many	ASSTGTGRYGYT
TRBJ2-1	TRBV11-2	.	ASSSGTSGRAGGEQF
TRBJ2-2	TRBV9	many	ASSVALWNTGELF
TRBJ2-3	TRBV9	many	ASSLTSPDTQY
TRBJ1-2	TRBV2	few	ASLQGANGYT
TRBJ1-6	TRBV28	many	ASRSRYGNSPLH
TRBJ2-7	TRBV5-4	.	ASSTVTGPSYEQY
TRBJ2-1	TRBV15	.	ATSGIAGGPYPEQF
TRBJ2-1	TRBV4-1	.	ASSLTGGAYNEQF
TRBJ1-5	TRBV5-8	.	ASSSIFANQPQH